The 31 T cell receptor beta chains listed next were all sequenced from one sample in a study of human T cells and chemical hapten exposure. TCRdb re-derived calls from the RACE reads in MiXCR, one entry per CDR3 protein. This sample has roughly 160,000 distinct CDR3 sequences; about 14% occur once, and the top ten carry 1.7%. Described time point: patch test 1, 2 weeks after DPC sensitization. The sample's treatment: therapeutic diphenylcyclopropenone sensitization with weekly scalp DPC. Material: whole blood, obtained in connection with sensitization to the hapten diphenylcyclopropenone (DPC). All receptors derive from a woman aged 30 to 39 with alopecia areata. Some clones in this sample may be carry-over from other donors' samples.

The rearrangement links TRBV3-2 to TRBJ2-2; the table's D call TRBD2 went unverified against the DNA. TRBV3-2 is marked as a pseudogene. The CDR3 length is 16 residues. The CDR3 here is CASSNHGRAHTGELFF. The CDR3, as DNA: TGTGCCAGCAGTAACCACGGGAGGGCCCACACCGGGGAGCTGTTTTTT.

The genes are TRBV7-2 and TRBJ1-5, with D unclear. Trimming shortened V by 2 bases and J by 4 bases, and 3 bases separated the two germline ends. The V gene's germline CDR1 is SGHTA and CDR2 FQGNSA. The CDR3 sequence is 12 residues long. CDR3: CASSLQNQPQHF. The CDR3 region has the DNA TGTGCCAGCAGCTTACAGAATCAGCCCCAGCATTTT.

This clonotype was seen only a few times. The V call is TRBV27, the J call TRBJ2-3, with TRBD2 matching 7 bases. The CDR3 loop spans 19 amino acids. V shed 5 bases and J 3 bases; nucleotides not matched to a gene: 20. From germline, CDR1 is MNHEY and CDR2 SMNVEV (reference sequence). CDR3 coding DNA: TGTGCCAGCAGTACCCCCTTTGGGGGGGGAAAGTGGGAGACAGATACGCAGTATTTT. Translation: CASSTPFGGGKWETDTQYF.

This clonotype has only one observation. The rearrangement links TRBV6-1 to TRBJ1-5; D possibly corresponds to TRBD1 (5 bases). V was cut by 6 bases and J by 1 base, with 13 bases left in between. CDR1 MNHNS and CDR2 SASEGT come from the germline V gene. The CDR3 runs to 15 residues. In DNA, the CDR3 is TGTGCCAGCAGGGGGCTCCGCGGGAGCAATCAGCCCCAGCATTTT. It specifies CASRGLRGSNQPQHF.

This clonotype was seen a few times. The chain is built from TRBV18 and TRBJ2-3, with D perhaps TRBD2 (5 bases). Germline-derived CDR1 and CDR2 are KGHSH and LQKENI. Trimming left V 2 bases short and J 0 bases short, with 9 bases between. The CDR3 sequence is 15 residues long. The CDR3 nucleotides are TGTGCCAGCTCACCAGAGCGGCTGAGCACAGATACGCAGTATTTT. It specifies CASSPERLSTDTQYF.

This clonotype was recorded at least ten times. The V gene is TRBV5-4, the J gene TRBJ1-2; D uncertain. The CDR3 covers 14 residues. CDR1 is SGHNT and CDR2 is YYREEE in the germline V gene (reference sequence). The germline V and J ends were trimmed by 4 bases and 2 bases, with 12 bases remaining between them. CDR3 nucleotides: TGTGCCAGCAGCCCCGCGGGTCTCAACTATGGCTACACCTTC. Translated: CASSPAGLNYGYTF.

The table lists this clonotype with many counts. V gene TRBV7-3 combines with J gene TRBJ1-2; D remains ambiguous. This CDR3 region has 13 residues. Germline CDR1 and CDR2: SGHTA and FQGTGA. Deletions cut 5 bases from V and 8 bases from J, with 15 bases between. The CDR3 is CASSPYEGGGYTF. The CDR3 DNA reads as TGTGCCAGCAGCCCGTATGAGGGCGGCGGCTACACCTTC.

This clonotype was observed a handful of times. V is TRBV29-1 and J is TRBJ1-2; D is perhaps TRBD1 (6 bases). From germline, CDR1 is SQVTM and CDR2 ANQGSEA. This CDR3 spans 13 amino acids. Trimming took 5 bases from V and 3 from J, leaving 13 bases between them. The CDR3 reads CSVTQGSDYGYTF. The CDR3 DNA reads as TGCAGCGTTACACAGGGTTCTGACTATGGCTACACCTTC.

This clonotype was seen a few times. This chain joins TRBV2 and TRBJ1-6; D might be TRBD1 (6 bases). V lost 4 bases and J lost 6, with 13 bases in between. This CDR3 region has 15 residues. The germline gives CDR1 SNHLY, CDR2 FYNNEI. The CDR3 DNA sequence: TGTGCCAGCAGTGTCTCCGGACAGTCTAATTCACCCCTCCACTTT. It specifies CASSVSGQSNSPLHF.

This clonotype showed up just a few times. The genes are TRBV29-1 and TRBJ2-2; D gene ambiguous. This CDR3 has 14 amino acids. Trimming stripped 6 bases from V and 0 bases from J, with 11 bases between. Germline CDR1 SQVTM, CDR2 ANQGSEA. The CDR3 sequence: CSVYGPANTGELFF. The CDR3 DNA is TGCAGCGTCTACGGCCCCGCGAACACCGGGGAGCTGTTTTTT.

The rearrangement links TRBV29-1 to TRBJ2-1, with 7 nucleotides matching TRBD1. V dropped 5 bases and J dropped 12; count of bases not matched to a gene: 7. CDR1 and CDR2 from the germline V gene are SQVTM and ANQGSEA. This CDR3 spans 11 amino acids. CDR3 nucleotides: TGCAGCGTTTTGGTCGGGACAGCGCAGTTCTTC. Translating gives CSVLVGTAQFF.

Many counts were recorded for this clonotype. The chain recombines TRBV6-2 or TRBV6-3 with TRBJ2-1; no reliable D call. V lost 5 bases and J lost 7, with 9 bases in between. The germline gives CDR1 MNHEY, CDR2 SVGEGT. The CDR3 spans 12 residues. The CDR3 is CASSQISNEQFF. CDR3 coding DNA: TGTGCCAGCAGTCAAATTAGTAATGAGCAGTTCTTC.

The rearrangement joins TRBV7-9 to TRBJ2-1; D gene unclear. The CDR3 is 14 residues long. Germline CDR1 is SEHNR and CDR2 is FQNEAQ (reference sequence). The ends were cut back, 1 base at V and 3 bases at J, with 7 bases in the middle. The CDR3 loop is CASSLDGIYNEQFF. For the CDR3, the DNA is TGTGCCAGCAGCTTAGACGGCATCTACAATGAGCAGTTCTTC.

The V and J genes are TRBV6-5 and TRBJ2-1; a weak D match, TRBD1 (6 bases). Per germline, CDR1 MNHEY and CDR2 SVGAGI. The CDR3 sequence is 16 residues long. The V and J ends lost 0 bases and 6 bases respectively, with 15 bases between them. CDR3 residues: CASSYSVTGLGNEQFF. For the CDR3, the DNA is TGTGCCAGCAGTTACTCGGTTACAGGGTTAGGCAATGAGCAGTTCTTC.

This clonotype was observed a few times. The V gene is TRBV7-2, the J gene TRBJ2-3; D gene ambiguous. In germline, CDR1 is SGHTA, CDR2 FQGNSA. CDR3 length equals 12 residues. Trimming took off 6 bases at V and 5 bases at J, with 9 bases between the two ends. The CDR3, as DNA: TGTGCCAGCAGAACCGACGTAGATACGCAGTATTTT. Translation gives CASRTDVDTQYF.

In this sample, this clonotype turned up many times. The chain is built from TRBV20-1 and TRBJ2-1; D is possibly TRBD2 (6 bases). V was cut by 6 bases and J by 9 bases, with 18 bases left in between. Looked up from germline, CDR1 is DFQATT and CDR2 is SNEGSKA (reference sequence). The CDR3 sequence is 13 residues long. This CDR3 reads CSAWTTRGGEQFF. DNA for the CDR3: TGCAGTGCATGGACTACGCGTGGGGGTGAGCAGTTCTTC.

J is TRBJ1-4 and V is TRBV30; D call uncertain. Trimming shortened V by 1 base and J by 8 bases, and 8 bases separated the two germline ends. Germline lookup yields CDR1 GTSNPN and CDR2 SVGIG (reference sequence). The CDR3 length is 12 residues. The CDR3 DNA is TGTGCCTGGAGTGGGCCCCGGGAAAAACTGTTTTTT. Translating gives CAWSGPREKLFF.

This clonotype was counted a few times. This rearrangement joins TRBV20-1 to TRBJ2-1, with D perhaps being TRBD1 or TRBD2 (5 bases each). Germline V gives CDR1 DFQATT, CDR2 SNEGSKA (reference sequence). V dropped 1 base and J dropped 4 bases, with 11 bases sitting between them. The CDR3 covers 14 residues. The CDR3 region is CSARGDRGYNEQFF. For the CDR3, the DNA is TGCAGTGCTAGAGGGGACCGCGGATACAATGAGCAGTTCTTC.

The gene calls are TRBV6-6 and TRBJ1-1; 9 bases are shared with TRBD1. Germline-derived CDR1 and CDR2 are MNHNY and SVGAGI (reference sequence). The CDR3 has 15 amino acids. V was pared by 5 bases and J by 4 bases, with 8 bases of the junction left unmatched. This CDR3 reads CASSPGQGRATEAFF. In DNA form, the CDR3 reads TGTGCCAGCAGTCCGGGACAGGGTAGGGCCACTGAAGCTTTCTTT.

The chain recombines TRBV18 with TRBJ1-4, with 8 bases lining up with TRBD1. After removal of 1 base from V and 5 bases from J, the junction contained 0 bases not matched to a gene. Germline lookup yields CDR1 KGHSH and CDR2 LQKENI. The CDR3 contains 14 residues. The CDR3 here is CASSPRTGNEKLFF. The DNA of the CDR3 is TGTGCCAGCTCACCACGGACAGGGAATGAAAAACTGTTTTTT.

This chain uses TRBV18 with TRBJ2-7; D may be TRBD1 (6 bases). This CDR3 is 13 amino acids long. Germline assignment: CDR1 KGHSH and CDR2 LQKENI. Trimming removed 5 bases from V and 0 bases from J, with 8 bases in between. The CDR3 sequence is CASSGTFSYEQYF. The CDR3 bases are TGTGCCAGCTCAGGGACATTCTCCTACGAGCAGTACTTC.

The chain couples TRBV20-1 to TRBJ2-7, with TRBD2 identical over 9 bases. The germline gives CDR1 DFQATT, CDR2 SNEGSKA (reference sequence). The CDR3 totals 15 residues. With V trimmed by 3 bases and J by 3 bases, 9 bases remained unmatched. CDR3 DNA: TGCAGTGCTAGTGGCTGGCCTAGCGGGAACTACGAGCAGTACTTC. Translation gives CSASGWPSGNYEQYF.

This clonotype was seen a few times. The V gene is TRBV18, the J gene TRBJ1-2; maybe TRBD1 (6 bases). The CDR3 runs 13 residues. The ends were cut back, 8 bases at V and 12 bases at J, with 22 bases in the middle. The V gene's germline CDR1 is KGHSH and CDR2 LQKENI. This chain's CDR3 is CASRAKNRGADTF. CDR3 nucleotide sequence: TGTGCCAGCCGGGCGAAAAACCGGGGGGCCGACACCTTC.

This clonotype was detected ten times or more. The chain joins TRBV23-1 to TRBJ2-7; the D gene is possibly TRBD2 (7 bases). TRBV23-1 is placed among ORFs of uncertain function. The CDR3 totals 13 residues. V lost 6 bases and J 3 bases, leaving 12 bases between the germline ends. The CDR3 nucleotides are TGCGCCAGCAGACGGGGGGCGCACTACGAGCAGTACTTC. Amino acid sequence: CASRRGAHYEQYF.

The genes are TRBV12-3 or TRBV12-4 and TRBJ1-4, with D possibly TRBD1 on 6 matching bases. The V end was cut by 3 bases, the J end by 8 bases, with 7 bases between. This CDR3 spans 12 amino acids. CDR3: CASSFTGEKLFF. CDR3 DNA: TGTGCCAGCAGTTTCACAGGGGAAAAACTGTTTTTT.

The chain combines TRBV7-9 with TRBJ1-3; possibly TRBD1 for D (5 bases). This CDR3 has 17 amino acids. Trimming removed 3 bases at V and 1 base at J, with 16 bases between. Per germline, CDR1 SEHNR and CDR2 FQNEAQ (reference sequence). CDR3 sequence: CASSFSVDSASGNTIYF. As DNA, the CDR3 is TGTGCCAGCAGCTTTTCTGTTGACAGTGCGTCTGGAAACACCATATATTTT.

This clonotype has at least ten counts. The chain uses TRBV10-2 and TRBJ2-5; D tentatively reads TRBD1 or TRBD2 (5 bases each). The V end was cut by 2 bases, the J end by 2 bases, with 12 bases between. Germline assignment: CDR1 WSHSY and CDR2 SAAADI. CDR3 length equals 15 residues. This CDR3 is CASSERGALQETQYF. In DNA, the CDR3 is TGCGCCAGCAGTGAGAGAGGGGCCCTTCAAGAGACCCAGTACTTC.

This clonotype occurred many times. V usage is TRBV20-1 and J usage is TRBJ2-7; tentatively, D is TRBD1 (7 bases). Germline lookup yields CDR1 DFQATT and CDR2 SNEGSKA (reference sequence). With 5 bases removed from V and 0 bases from J, the gap between germline ends came to 11 bases. The CDR3 totals 13 residues. As DNA, the CDR3 is TGCAGTGCTGGGGGGACAGACTCCTACGAGCAGTACTTC. Protein product: CSAGGTDSYEQYF.

The rearrangement joins TRBV4-3 to TRBJ1-5; D is unclear. Trimming shortened V by 1 base and J by 6 bases, and 10 bases separated the two germline ends. Germline CDR1 and CDR2: LGHNA and YSLEER. The CDR3 loop spans 14 amino acids. Here the CDR3 reads CASSQGLGSQPQHF. As DNA, the CDR3 is TGCGCCAGCAGCCAAGGCCTGGGGTCTCAGCCCCAGCATTTT.

This clonotype has just a few counts. The chain joins TRBV19 to TRBJ2-1; 9 bases agree with TRBD2. Trimming took 8 bases from V and 4 from J; bases not matched to a gene: 9. CDR3 length equals 15 residues. The V gene's germline CDR1 is LNHDA and CDR2 SQIVND (reference sequence). CDR3 nucleotides: TGTGCCAGTCTAGCCGGGACTAGCCCTTACAATGAGCAGTTCTTC. It is translated as CASLAGTSPYNEQFF.

This clonotype was counted only a few times. The rearrangement joins TRBV7-2 to TRBJ1-2, with D possibly matching TRBD1 (5 bases). Trimming removed 2 bases at V and 2 bases at J, with 12 bases between. This CDR3 comprises 15 residues. Germline V gives CDR1 SGHTA, CDR2 FQGNSA. The CDR3 spells CASSLRRGINYGYTF. DNA for the CDR3: TGTGCCAGCAGCTTAAGACGGGGGATCAACTATGGCTACACCTTC.